Listed below are T cell receptor beta chains from one sample, sequenced in a study of blood T cell repertoires in COVID-19. TCRdb's table, derived via immunoSEQ multiplex PCR, lists solely in-frame clones and lacks some. The sample records roughly 230,000 clones, around 83% being singletons. Material: peripheral blood. The receptors derive from a woman aged 50 to 65 with acute or convalescent COVID-19. Each CDR3 is given with its conserved first and last residue. A D gene is named only where the DNA matches it firmly. Rows may omit the clone size; those that give it use once, few, many or a size class.

v_gene	d_gene	abundance	j_gene	CDR3aa	CDR3nt
TRBV7-3	.	.	TRBJ2-2	CASSSLPLLGTGELFF	TGTGCCAGCAGCTCACTCCCCCTCCTAGGCACCGGGGAGCTGTTTTTT
TRBV11-1	.	.	TRBJ2-7	CASGRDRSSYEQYF	TGTGCCAGCGGGAGGGACAGGAGCTCCTACGAGCAGTACTTC
TRBV14	.	many	TRBJ2-5	CASSRQYQETQYF	TGTGCCAGCAGCCGTCAGTACCAAGAGACCCAGTACTTC
TRBV9	.	.	TRBJ1-2	CASTLGRLDGYTF	TGTGCCAGCACCCTGGGGCGCTTGGATGGCTACACCTTC
TRBV7-2	.	once	TRBJ2-7	CASSSKNYEQYF	TGTGCCAGCAGCTCTAAAAATTACGAGCAGTACTTC
TRBV6-5	.	.	TRBJ2-5	CASCTNNRETQYF	TGTGCCAGCTGTACTAATAATCGCGAGACCCAGTACTTC
TRBV5-1	.	.	TRBJ2-1	CASSLNRDTEQFF	TGCGCCAGCAGCTTAAACCGGGACACAGAGCAGTTCTTC
TRBV5-1	TRBD2	.	TRBJ2-7	CASSIGLAGTSSYEQYF	TGCGCCAGCAGCATAGGACTAGCGGGGACCAGCTCCTACGAGCAGTACTTC
TRBV19	TRBD1	few	TRBJ2-6	CASSPGQGQYVLTF	TGTGCCAGTAGTCCCGGACAGGGCCAGTACGTCCTGACTTTC
TRBV19	.	.	TRBJ2-1	CASSIDLFRFPFF	TGTGCCAGTAGTATAGATCTATTCCGTTTCCCGTTCTTC
TRBV30	TRBD1	.	TRBJ1-4	CAWSVRGQKLFF	TGTGCCTGGAGTGTCAGGGGGCAAAAACTGTTTTTT
TRBV14	.	.	TRBJ2-1	CASSQLAYQEDEQFF	TGTGCCAGCAGCCAATTGGCCTACCAGGAGGATGAGCAGTTCTTC
TRBV18	.	.	TRBJ2-4	CASSAGTGIGKNIQYF	TGTGCCAGCTCTGCAGGAACAGGGATTGGAAAAAACATTCAGTACTTC
TRBV19	TRBD1	.	TRBJ1-6	CASKTGDSPLHF	TGTGCCAGTAAAACAGGGGATTCACCCCTCCACTTT
TRBV27	.	.	TRBJ1-6	CASSTRGQSDNSPLHF	TGTGCCAGCAGTACAAGAGGACAGTCCGATAATTCACCCCTCCACTTT
TRBV27	TRBD1	few	TRBJ1-2	CASREGQGSNYGYTF	TGTGCCAGCAGGGAGGGACAGGGGTCTAACTATGGCTACACCTTC
TRBV5-7	.	.	TRBJ1-5	CASSLKGDNQPQHF	TGTGCCAGCAGCTTAAAAGGGGACAATCAGCCCCAGCATTTT
TRBV28	TRBD1	.	TRBJ2-2	CASSFLRDRVYTGELFF	TGTGCCAGCAGTTTTTTAAGGGACAGGGTCTACACCGGGGAGCTGTTTTTT
TRBV30	TRBD2	.	TRBJ2-7	CAWSSPSGRAGTYEQYF	TGTGCCTGGAGTTCCCCTAGCGGGAGGGCCGGAACCTACGAGCAGTACTTC
TRBV4-1	.	few	TRBJ1-4	CASSQERSWDEKLFF	TGCGCCAGCAGCCAAGAGAGGAGCTGGGATGAAAAACTGTTTTTT
TRBV4-1	.	.	TRBJ2-3	CASSWGGTDTQYF	TGCGCCAGCAGCTGGGGAGGCACAGATACGCAGTATTTT
TRBV4-2	.	once	TRBJ2-1	CASSQDQNNEQFF	TGTGCCAGCAGCCAAGATCAAAACAATGAGCAGTTCTTC
TRBV7-3	TRBD2	.	TRBJ2-5	CASSLTTSGGAMETQYF	TGTGCCAGCAGCTTAACGACTAGCGGGGGGGCCATGGAGACCCAGTACTTC
TRBV28	TRBD1	.	TRBJ1-5	CASSPGQGATYSNQPQHF	TGTGCCAGCAGTCCCGGGCAGGGGGCCACCTATAGCAATCAGCCCCAGCATTTT
TRBV5-1	.	once	TRBJ2-5	CARSRGPSGGVGQETQYF	TGCGCCCGCAGCCGGGGGCCGTCGGGGGGCGTTGGGCAAGAGACCCAGTACTTC
TRBV20-1	.	.	TRBJ2-7	CSASEIYGRGGNEQYF	TGCAGTGCTAGTGAAATCTATGGTAGGGGGGGAAACGAGCAGTACTTC